This T cell receptor (beta chain) was captured in a study of cytomegalovirus exposure and HLA in healthy donors. Whole-study findings and limits: No immune exposure information besides CMV serostatus was available. Productive status was seen about 90% or about 30% of the time for most TCR beta V segments in an earlier analysis. In a later analysis, HLA-C alleles had the fewest associated TCRs, DRB1 alleles the most.

Concerning this clone itself: The antigen is not known.

The PCR ran on 60 Vbeta and 13 Jbeta primers. Here immunoSEQ multiplex PCR was the method, and the copy in TCRdb shows in-frame clones only, minus some. The data hold over 150,000 clones, with 70% to 80% observed a single time. This CDR3 region has 12 residues. With 1 base removed from V and 4 bases from J, the gap between germline ends came to 4 bases. Germline values: CDR1 SNHLY, CDR2 FYNNEI. This TCR derives from a man in his forties in good health and CMV-seronegative. V and J are TRBV2 and TRBJ1-2; D ambiguous. Material: PBMCs. The DNA for the CDR3 is TGTGCCAGCAGTGAAGATATCTATGGCTACACCTTC. Translation gives CASSEDIYGYTF.